Following are 2 T cell receptor beta chains from one sample sequenced in a study of T cell repertoires in ileal Crohn's disease. This table comes from immunoSEQ multiplex PCR, and its TCRdb copy is limited to in-frame clones, with some not included. This table has 16,000 or so clones, roughly 88% appearing once. The sequenced sample was ileal tissue. The receptors come from an adult with Crohn's disease.

The chain joins TRBV5-4 to TRBJ1-2, with D tentatively TRBD1 (5 bases). CDR3 length equals 14 residues. Trimming took 4 bases from V and 4 from J, leaving 14 bases between them. Germline V gives CDR1 SGHNT, CDR2 YYREEE (reference sequence). The CDR3 spells CASSRDSVSYGYTF. Here the CDR3 DNA reads TGTGCCAGCAGCCGCGACAGCGTCAGCTATGGCTACACCTTC.

This chain's CDR3 is CASSSTGNQPQHF. The CDR3 DNA is TGTGCCAGCAGTTCTACGGGTAATCAGCCCCAGCATTTT. The V call is TRBV7-8, the J call TRBJ1-5, with D uncertain. The germline gives CDR1 SGHVS, CDR2 FQNEAQ. CDR3 length equals 13 residues. The germline V and J ends were trimmed by 6 bases and 4 bases, with 10 bases remaining between them.